This T cell receptor (beta chain) was retrieved from a study of CD8+ T cells in alopecia areata. Sequencing used cDNA as its template, made by extracting RNA and reverse transcribing it. The method was immunoSEQ multiplex PCR; TCRdb's version includes in-frame clones alone and lacks a portion of them. The sample lists approximately 150,000 clones; around 71% were seen once. There are 10 residues in the CDR3. CDR1 is SNHLY and CDR2 is FYNNEI in the germline V gene. With 3 bases removed from V and 16 bases from J, the gap between germline ends came to 7 bases. Sample: CD8+ T cells sorted from blood, taken at week 0. The clonotype was recovered from a human donor with alopecia areata. The chain recombines TRBV2 with TRBJ1-6; possibly TRBD1 for D (5 bases). CDR3 in amino acids: CASSDGTLHF. In DNA, the CDR3 is TGTGCCAGCAGTGACGGGACTCTCCACTTT.